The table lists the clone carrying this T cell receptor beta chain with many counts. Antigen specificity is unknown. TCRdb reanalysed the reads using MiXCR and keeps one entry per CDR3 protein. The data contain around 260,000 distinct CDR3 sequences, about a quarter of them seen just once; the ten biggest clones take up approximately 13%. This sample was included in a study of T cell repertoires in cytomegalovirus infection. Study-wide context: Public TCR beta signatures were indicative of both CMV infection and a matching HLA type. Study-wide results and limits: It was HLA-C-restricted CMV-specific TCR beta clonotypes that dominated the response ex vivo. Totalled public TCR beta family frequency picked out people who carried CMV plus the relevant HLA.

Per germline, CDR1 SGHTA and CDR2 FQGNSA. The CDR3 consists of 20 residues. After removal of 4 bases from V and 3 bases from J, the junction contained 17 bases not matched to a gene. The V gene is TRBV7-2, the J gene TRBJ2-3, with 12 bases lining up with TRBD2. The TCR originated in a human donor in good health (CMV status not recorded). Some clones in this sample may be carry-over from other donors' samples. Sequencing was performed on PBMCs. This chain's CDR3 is CASSSGQGSSGRAGTDTQYF. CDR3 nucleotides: TGTGCCAGCAGCTCCGGACAGGGTTCTAGCGGGAGGGCTGGGACAGATACGCAGTATTTT.